The entry below describes one TCR beta chain. Its antigen remains unidentified. Qualities for individual bases were not recorded, and no much larger clone is one base off. These data are taken from a study of cytomegalovirus exposure and HLA in healthy donors (dated by TCRdb to the late 2010s). Regarding the complete study: An earlier analysis of 550 to 700 of the donors reported about 250 Gb of sequence data and around 120 million unique TCR beta sequences from about 180 million T cells. An early release covering just under 650 HLA-typed donors comprised about 310 gigabases of sequencing data and some 79 million unique TCR sequences. Among the roughly 400 genotyped donors, approximately 82% belonged to the genetic ancestry cluster associated with self-reported Caucasian donors. The study was designed to test whether signatures of past pathogen exposure could be identified by cataloging public T cell receptors. The study profiled the T cell repertoires of under 850 subjects by immunosequencing and related them to cytomegalovirus serostatus. Besides the first cohort of 550 to 750 subjects, a separate validation cohort made up of 120 different subjects was used. The study combined high-throughput TCR immunosequencing, statistical association of individual TCRs with disease status, and machine learning to predict cytomegalovirus infection status. To study patterns of TCR occurrence, a later analysis re-analyzed previously published TCR beta repertoires from under 750 donors and added high-resolution HLA genotyping. Rather than drawing on any new phenotypic data, the later analysis identified candidate immune exposures from TCR beta sequences and the way those sequences occurred across donors. An earlier analysis of about 620 of the donors applied high-throughput TCR beta sequencing to assess whether each TCR beta V gene segment acted as functional or pseudogenic. Donor age, sex, ethnicity and CMV serostatus were compiled alongside the repertoire data. A later genetic analysis took genome-wide SNP genotypes for 398 of the 666 donors and used that subset as a discovery cohort. All discovery cohort repertoires had been generated using a single sequencing platform. HLA typing covered class I and class II loci at four-digit resolution. The number of typed donors differed by locus: about 629-630 for A, B, C, DRB1 and DQB1; approximately 520 for DQA1; over 600 for DPA1; and about 450 for DPB1. Because of strong linkage in the cohort, five DR-DQ haplotypes were treated as single units for association and clustering. Among roughly 400 genotyped donors of the cohort, an average of approximately 240,000 unique TCR beta nucleotide sequences was sequenced per donor, of which roughly 18% were non-productive.

Libraries were built with the immunoSEQ multiplex PCR assay. A mixture of 60 forward primers for TCR Vbeta segments and 13 reverse primers for TCR Jbeta segments was used in the multiplex PCR. A multiplex PCR assay on genomic DNA amplified the CDR3 region of rearranged TCR beta genes. The Illumina HiSeq System was used to sequence the amplified TCR beta libraries as 87-base-pair reads. Processing in the source paper ran as follows. In a later analysis, tens of millions of unique TCR beta chains were counted across the 650 to 750 repertoires, and about 9.9 million of these chains were shared by at least two donors. Raw reads were error-corrected and collapsed into unique sequences with a nearest-neighbor algorithm that merged closely related sequences to remove PCR and sequencing errors. V, D and J gene segments were assigned by aligning CDR3 sequences to IMGT reference sequences. For a sequence to be retained, a match of at least six nucleotides to both a V gene segment and a J gene segment was required. Rearrangements were classified as productive when the CDR3 lacked stop codons and remained in frame with V and J, and all other rearrangements were classified as non-productive. Following IMGT convention, CDR3 was defined as the stretch from the second conserved V-encoded cysteine to the conserved J-encoded phenylalanine. The earlier analysis of a few hundred of the donors excluded sequences that lacked an unambiguous match to a single V gene segment. In an earlier analysis of a few hundred of the donors, a V segment was called functional when productive rearrangements were above 56.7%, and segregating when the standard deviation between donors exceeded 5%. A statistical classification framework was developed to diagnose cytomegalovirus status using the catalog of TCR beta chain sequences. A later analysis assigned V and J genes by comparing TCR nucleotide sequences with IMGT/GENE-DB human TR gene sequences. A later analysis assigned CDR3 sequences and most-parsimonious VDJ recombination scenarios with the TCRdist pipeline. In a later analysis, each TCR beta chain was defined by its CDR3 amino acid sequence together with its V-gene family, and reads without a unique V-gene family were excluded. As a way to deal with suspected cross-contamination and a sequencing artifact, a later analysis dropped more than 500 nucleotide sequences that were highly shared and had low generation probability. In a later analysis, a clonal expansion index was calculated for each public chain from normalized within-repertoire ranks of inferred template counts. Generation probabilities in a later analysis came from a VDJ recombination model fitted to out-of-frame rearrangements, and those results were checked against IGoR. A later analysis scored TCR-TCR, TCR-HLA and TCR-CMV co-occurrence with hypergeometric tests, applying a repertoire-size bias correction to TCR pairs. False discovery rates were estimated in a later analysis by permuting HLA or CMV assignments 20 times. In a later analysis, co-occurring TCRs were grouped using DBSCAN, and TCRdist sequence similarity was added for clustering within HLA-allele-positive subsets. Repertoires with fewer than 30,000 or more than 120,000 public chains were left out of co-occurrence clustering, as were five repertoires with anomalous nucleotide sharing. The source is immuneACCESS, and TCRdb retained only in-frame sequences with V and J called. Part of the clones is not carried over; for the studies checked, unresolved V genes explain less than half of this, and the remainder is unexplained. V and J calls and clone size are copied from that table; D and trimming were computed from the DNA. This sample is represented by roughly 140,000 clones; around three quarters of them were singletons. 6.5% to 8.5% of the sample is held by the ten biggest clonotypes.

The cohort comprised some 700 healthy bone marrow donors. At the time of sampling, every cohort member was nominally healthy, though immune exposures that went unrecorded were likely present. The donor was CMV seropositive and belonged to the group of about 290 seropositive cohort members. Every donor gave a peripheral blood sample, and the peripheral blood mononuclear cells from that sample were used for TCR beta sequencing. The Qiagen DNeasy Blood Extraction Kit was used to extract genomic DNA from the blood cell samples. Overall study results and their limits: In a later analysis, most CMV-associated TCR beta chains were found to appear HLA-restricted, with HLA associations seemingly driven largely by CMV exposure. In a later analysis, the rate of TCR association differed among HLA loci, with DRB1 alleles having the most associated TCRs and HLA-C alleles having the fewest. The classifier was reported to diagnose cytomegalovirus status with high specificity and sensitivity in both the original cohort and the validation cohort. Because counts were too low, seventeen rarely observed V segments, including chromosome 9 orphons, were left out of the earlier analysis of some 640 of the donors. The study gave a list of some 150 TCR beta chains associated with cytomegalovirus. Because the 87-base-pair reads could not distinguish some IMGT-functional V segments, including TRBV6-2 and TRBV6-3, those segments were excluded. In this cohort, only TCR beta chains were sequenced, and detectable features were limited by the absence of alpha or paired-chain data. Several of the top co-occurrence clusters appeared to be linked to parvovirus B19, influenza, CMV and Epstein-Barr virus, according to a later analysis. In a later analysis, HLA-associated TCR beta chains showed more clonal expansion and lower generation probabilities than non-associated chains that were equally common. When HLA alleles, especially DR and DQ, strongly co-occurred, attributing TCR associations to individual alleles was difficult. A group of highly shared sequence variants was considered likely to be a technical artifact of the sequencing pipeline. The authors suggested that the approach could potentially be extended to other disease states and immunological phenotypes. A further reported finding was that TCR beta sequences accurately predicted the HLA-A and HLA-B alleles for most subjects in the first cohort. Specific HLA alleles were associated with roughly 16,000 TCR beta sequences at a false discovery rate of 0.05 in a later analysis. Most TCR sequences were observed very rarely across donors, whereas some public TCRs were present in many individuals. A later genetic analysis associated a missense DCLRE1C variant with V-gene and J-gene trimming of TCR beta chains, and an independent cohort replicated the association. Because some donors lacked HLA typing at each locus, the association tests relied only on the typed subset. The only immune exposure information available for the cohort was CMV serostatus. Compared with the approximately 670-donor mean, donors in an Asian-associated ancestry cluster had fewer N-insertions in productive TCRs, according to a later genetic analysis. Three of the identified cytomegalovirus-associated TCR beta chains were confirmed in vitro to be specific for cytomegalovirus antigens. In an earlier analysis of some 500 of the donors, most TCR beta V segments appeared in productive rearrangements about 87% or about 30% of the time, broadly matching IMGT annotations. Linkage disequilibrium might explain the correlated functional status among segregating V segments, but an unknown experimental factor could not be excluded. The presence/absence analyses assumed that sequencing depth was roughly uniform across donors, and that assumption may not be true.

The germline V gene provides CDR1 SNHLY and CDR2 FYNNEI. Counted from cysteine to phenylalanine, this CDR3 has 14 amino acids. Only CDR3 DNA is held: 42 bases, read in frame from base 1. V lost 4 bases and J lost 3 bases; the stretch between them is 11 bases long. This clonotype was sampled from a woman aged 40 to 49 in good health and CMV-seropositive. The sequence links TRBV2 to TRBJ2-3; TRBD1 is a weak D gene call, 6 bases matching. Sample: PBMCs. In nucleotide form, the sequence is TGTGCCAGCAGTGGGGGGCAAACGACAGATACGCAGTATTTT. Its translation reads: CASSGGQTTDTQYF.